The present TCR beta chain was sequenced within a study of T cells in Graves' hyperthyroidism and ophthalmopathy. Study results and caveats: Also found in blood were most expanded thyroid clonotypes above 0.001.

This CDR3 contains 14 residues. Germline V gene sequence: CDR1 MDHEN, CDR2 SYDVKM. The V end lost 9 bases, the J end lost 0 bases, and 12 bases lay between the germline ends. Ten or more counts support this clonotype. No antigen is known for it. The TCR beta CDR3 regions underwent amplification using RNA transcripts as the source. Using the HTBI primer set, a first-round RT-PCR was run on the TCR CDR3. TCRdb reprocessed the multiplex PCR reads with MiXCR, giving one entry per CDR3 protein. The sample consists of about 300,000 distinct CDR3 sequences, roughly 15% of them appearing once. Disease duration under 2 months; hyperthyroidism patients were aged 18 to 65.

The clonotype originates from a woman in her thirties with Graves' hyperthyroidism that later progressed to Graves' ophthalmopathy. The sample was blood. V usage is TRBV28 and J usage is TRBJ1-3, with D possibly TRBD1 on 6 matching bases. The CDR3 here is CASGGGHSGNTIYF. The DNA of the CDR3 is TGTGCCAGTGGGGGGGGGCACTCTGGAAACACCATATATTTT.